Each of the 8 T cell receptor beta chains below was sequenced from the same sample in a study of Graves' ophthalmopathy and Graves' hyperthyroidism. The study amplified TCR beta CDR3 regions using RNA transcripts. Investigators did first-round RT-PCR with HTBI primers, then second-round multiplex PCR. TCRdb ran MiXCR on the multiplex PCR reads and lists one entry per CDR3 protein. The repertoire holds about 1.1 million distinct CDR3 sequences, with roughly two fifths as singletons. Sequenced input: peripheral blood or thyroid tissue (not recorded which). These receptors were obtained from an adult man with Graves' hyperthyroidism.

About this clonotype: One end of the junction varies from germline; a read error may be responsible. The rearrangement uses TRBV10-3 and TRBJ2-7; D unclear. Germline V CDR1 and CDR2: ENHRY, SYGVKD. This CDR3 region has 17 residues. The CDR3 loop is CASSLEGLGHRSYEQYF. The DNA for the CDR3 is TGTGCCAGCAGTTTGGAAGGGTTGGGTCATAGGAGTTACGAGCAGTACTTC.

The chain is built from TRBV7-9 and TRBJ2-7; D is possibly TRBD2 (6 bases). The DNA end favors TRBJ2-5, so the J call may be wrong. The CDR3 loop spans 15 amino acids. The V gene's germline CDR1 is SEHNR and CDR2 FQNEAQ (reference sequence). The CDR3 loop reads CASSLRDWLRETQYF. In DNA, the CDR3 is TGTGCCAGCAGCTTAAGGGACTGGTTGCGGGAGACCCAGTACTTC.

To note about this clonotype: It may be a read error: a sequence one base away is much more abundant. The V call is TRBV29-1, the J call TRBJ2-7, with D perhaps given as TRBD1 or TRBD2 (5 bases each). The CDR3 consists of 13 residues. Germline V lookup: CDR1 SQVTM, CDR2 ANQGSEA. DNA of the CDR3: TGCAGCGTTGAAGACGGGACCACCTACGAGCGGTACTTC. Protein sequence: CSVEDGTTYERYF.

As regards this clonotype: A read error is possible here, since a much larger clone lies one base away. This chain links TRBV11-2 with TRBJ1-2, with 7 bases identical to TRBD1. Germline CDR1 SGHAT, CDR2 FQNNGV. V lost 4 bases to trimming and J lost 5 bases; unmatched junction nucleotides: 10. This CDR3 is built from 15 residues. The CDR3 region is CASSSPRDSRYGYTF. CDR3 sequence (DNA): TGTGCCAGCAGCTCCCCCCGGGACAGCCGATATGGCTACACCTTC. Using reference TRBV11-2 and TRBJ1-2 for the parts outside the CDR3, the full variable domain is EAGVAQSPRYKIIEKRQSVAFWCNPISGHATLYWYQQILGQGPKLLIQFQNNGVVDDSQLPKDRFSAERLKGVDSTLKIQPAKLEDSAVYLCASSSPRDSRYGYTFGSGTRLTVV.

The chain has TRBV6-2 or TRBV6-3 and TRBJ1-5; 8 bases are a match to TRBD1. The CDR3 is 17 residues long. Trimming took 5 bases from V and 3 from J; bases not matched to a gene: 12. CDR1 and CDR2 (germline): MNHEY, SVGEGT. The DNA of the CDR3 is TGTGCCAGCAGTCTCATCCTGGGACAGGCAATCAATCAGCCCCAGCATTTT. It is translated as CASSLILGQAINQPQHF.

The chain couples TRBV7-9 to TRBJ2-7, with 7 bases identical to TRBD2. J was trimmed by 5 bases and V by 4 bases; bases with no gene match: 14. Germline V gene lookup returns CDR1 SEHNR and CDR2 FQNEAQ (reference sequence). The CDR3 has 16 residues. The CDR3 DNA sequence: TGTGCCAGCAGCTCGGATCTAGCGGACTTTGGTCACGAGCAGTACTTC. Residues: CASSSDLADFGHEQYF.

There are a few counts of this clonotype. The V call is TRBV7-8, the J call TRBJ1-5; 10 bases are a match to TRBD1. The CDR3 has 15 residues. V lost 4 bases to trimming and J lost 5 bases; unmatched junction nucleotides: 5. Germline V gene sequence: CDR1 SGHVS, CDR2 FQNEAQ. CDR3 DNA sequence: TGTGCCAGCAGCTCGGGACAGGGGTTGGATCAGCCCCAGCATTTT. Its protein product is CASSSGQGLDQPQHF.

The rearrangement joins TRBV5-1 to TRBJ2-5; D is tentatively TRBD1 or TRBD2 (5 bases each). V lost 5 bases, J lost 4 bases, and 15 bases lay in between. The length of the CDR3 is 14 residues. Germline V gene lookup returns CDR1 SGHRS and CDR2 YFSETQ. The CDR3 DNA sequence: TGCGCCAGCAGTCCCACGGGGCCGGGAGAGACCCAGTACTTC. It codes for CASSPTGPGETQYF. The whole variable domain, remainder taken from reference TRBV5-1 and TRBJ2-5, is KAGVTQTPRYLIKTRGQQVTLSCSPISGHRSVSWYQQTPGQGLQFLFEYFSETQRNKGNFPGRFSGRQFSNSRSEMNVSTLELGDSALYLCASSPTGPGETQYFGPGTRLLVL.